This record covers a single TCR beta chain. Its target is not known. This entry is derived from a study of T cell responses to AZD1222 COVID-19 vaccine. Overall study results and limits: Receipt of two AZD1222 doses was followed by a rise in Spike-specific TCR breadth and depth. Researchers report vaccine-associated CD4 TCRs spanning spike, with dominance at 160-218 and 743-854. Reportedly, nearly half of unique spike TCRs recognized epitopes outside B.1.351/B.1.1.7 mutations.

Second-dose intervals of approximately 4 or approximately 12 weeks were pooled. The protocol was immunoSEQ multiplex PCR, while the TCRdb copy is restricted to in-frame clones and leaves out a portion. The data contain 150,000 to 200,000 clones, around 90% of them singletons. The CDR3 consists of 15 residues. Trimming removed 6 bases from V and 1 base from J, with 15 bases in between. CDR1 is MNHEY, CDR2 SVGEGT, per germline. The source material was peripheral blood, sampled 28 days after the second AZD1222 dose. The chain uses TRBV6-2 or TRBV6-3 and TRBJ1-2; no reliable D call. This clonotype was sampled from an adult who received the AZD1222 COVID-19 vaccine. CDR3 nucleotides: TGTGCCAGCAGCCCGTACGGGGATCTTAACTATGGCTACACCTTC. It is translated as CASSPYGDLNYGYTF.